A few counts support the clone carrying this T cell receptor beta chain. Its specificity is not known. The data stem from a study of CD8 T cells in ankylosing spondylitis. Study-level points and caveats: A subset of motif variants has previously been described in the synovial fluid and blood of reactive arthritis. Reportedly, matched ankylosing spondylitis synovial fluid was significantly enriched for disease-linked clones. Ankylosing spondylitis blood appeared to carry a characteristic TCR beta motif of seven to nine highly homologous variants.

The V gene end was trimmed by 3 bases and the J gene end by 2 bases; junction bases not matched to a gene: 3. The germline V gene encodes CDR1 KGHSH and CDR2 LQKENI. This CDR3 spans 16 amino acids. In making TCR beta libraries, quantitative 5'-RACE with molecular barcodes was used. TCRdb reprocessed the 5' RACE reads with MiXCR, giving one entry per CDR3 protein. The table includes about 240,000 distinct CDR3 sequences, 7.5% to 9% detected once. The J gene is TRBJ2-3, the V gene TRBV18, with 12 bases identical to TRBD2. This clonotype was obtained from a male donor with ankylosing spondylitis or in good health (not recorded which). What was sequenced was blood, either unsorted or a sorted T cell fraction (not recorded which). This CDR3 reads CASSPTSGGHTDTQYF. CDR3 bases: TGTGCCAGCTCACCGACTAGCGGGGGCCACACAGATACGCAGTATTTT.